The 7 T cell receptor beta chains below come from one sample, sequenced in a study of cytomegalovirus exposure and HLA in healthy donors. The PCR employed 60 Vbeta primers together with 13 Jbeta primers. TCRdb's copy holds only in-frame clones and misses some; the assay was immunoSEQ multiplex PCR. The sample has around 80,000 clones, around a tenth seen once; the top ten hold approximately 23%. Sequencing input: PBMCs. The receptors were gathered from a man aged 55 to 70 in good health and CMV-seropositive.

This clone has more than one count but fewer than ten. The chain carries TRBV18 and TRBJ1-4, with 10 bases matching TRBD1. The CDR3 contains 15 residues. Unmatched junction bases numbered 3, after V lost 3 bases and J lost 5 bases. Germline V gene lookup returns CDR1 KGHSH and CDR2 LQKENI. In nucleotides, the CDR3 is TGTGCCAGCTCACCCCTGGGACAGGGGAATGAAAAACTGTTTTTT. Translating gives CASSPLGQGNEKLFF.

The CDR3 here is CASSSRSNTEAFF. In DNA form, the CDR3 reads TGTGCCAGCAGCTCGAGGTCGAACACTGAAGCTTTCTTT. The rearrangement joins TRBV11-1 to TRBJ1-1; D is undetermined. Per the germline V gene, CDR1 is SGHAT and CDR2 is FQDESV (reference sequence). This CDR3 has 13 residues. With 4 bases removed from V and 1 base from J, the gap between germline ends came to 7 bases.

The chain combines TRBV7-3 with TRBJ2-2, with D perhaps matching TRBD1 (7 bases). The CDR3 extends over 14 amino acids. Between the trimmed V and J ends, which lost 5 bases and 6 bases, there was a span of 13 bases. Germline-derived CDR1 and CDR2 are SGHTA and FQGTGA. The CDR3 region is CASSRGTEPGELFF. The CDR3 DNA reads TGTGCCAGCAGCCGCGGGACAGAGCCCGGGGAGCTGTTTTTT.

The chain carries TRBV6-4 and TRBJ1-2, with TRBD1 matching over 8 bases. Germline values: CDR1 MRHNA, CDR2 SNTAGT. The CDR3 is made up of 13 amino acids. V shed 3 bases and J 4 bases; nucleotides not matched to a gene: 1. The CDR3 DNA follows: TGTGCCAGCAGTGAAACAGGGGGCTATGGCTACACCTTC. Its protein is CASSETGGYGYTF.

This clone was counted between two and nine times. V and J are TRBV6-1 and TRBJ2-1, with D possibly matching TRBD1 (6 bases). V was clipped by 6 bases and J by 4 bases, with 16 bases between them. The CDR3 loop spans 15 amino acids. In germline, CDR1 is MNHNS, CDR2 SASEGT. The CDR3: CASRADSGLYNEQFF. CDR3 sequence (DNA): TGTGCCAGCAGGGCGGACAGTGGGTTGTACAATGAGCAGTTCTTC.

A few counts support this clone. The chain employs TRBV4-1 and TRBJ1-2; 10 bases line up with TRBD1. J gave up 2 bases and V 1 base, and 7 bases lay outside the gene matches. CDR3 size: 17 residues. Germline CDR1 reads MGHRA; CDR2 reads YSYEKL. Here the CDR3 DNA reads TGCGCCAGCAGCCAAGCCGCCCCGACAGGGGGCAACTATGGCTACACCTTC. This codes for CASSQAAPTGGNYGYTF.

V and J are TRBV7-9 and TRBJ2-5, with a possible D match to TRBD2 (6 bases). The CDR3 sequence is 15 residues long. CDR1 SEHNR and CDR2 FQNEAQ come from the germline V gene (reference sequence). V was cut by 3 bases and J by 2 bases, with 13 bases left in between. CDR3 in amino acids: CASSFTGVGQETQYF. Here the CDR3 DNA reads TGTGCCAGCAGCTTCACGGGAGTGGGGCAAGAGACCCAGTACTTC.